This T cell receptor (beta chain) appears in the sequencing data of a study of CD8+ T cells in alopecia areata (dated by TCRdb to the late 2010s). For the study in its entirety: The treated patients took part in an open-label pilot trial in which moderate-to-severe alopecia areata was treated with oral tofacitinib at 5 to 10 mg twice daily. Tofacitinib was administered for 6 to 18 months, and 6 months of follow-up off drug were then conducted to assess delayed response and recurrence. To study T cell clonal expansion in alopecia areata, the researchers applied high-throughput TCRbeta sequencing to both the C3H/HeJ mouse model and human patients. In humans, TCRbeta sequencing was performed on scalp tissue and on sorted CD4+ and CD8+ peripheral blood T cells from healthy controls and from patients with patchy or totalis/universalis alopecia areata. Biopsies were taken from tofacitinib-treated patients at baseline and at 4 and 24 weeks of treatment, and a later scalp biopsy was taken in several of the tofacitinib-treated patients. Scalp clonality was compared among normal scalp (n=4), patchy alopecia areata scalp (n=8), and alopecia totalis/universalis scalp (n=8). RNA was obtained with the PAXgene miRNA kit for fixed scalp, the miRNeasy kit for PBMCs, and the RNeasy kit for mouse skin. immunoSEQ multiplex PCR using 35 Vbeta forward primers and 13 Jbeta reverse primers was used to amplify TCRbeta CDR3 regions. The study at large found these results: Shared TCR sequences between patients were less evident than in mice, which may be partly attributable to HLA diversity in the patient population. Compared with normal scalp, lesional scalp had higher clonality and more expanded CD8+ clones, particularly in alopecia totalis/universalis, a pattern that suggests antigenic drive. Resident alphabeta T cells in normal human skin are also sequenced, complicating scalp TCR repertoire analysis, unlike mouse skin dominated by gammadelta T cells.

This sample's time point label indicates: baseline before oral tofacitinib. From alopecia areata patients, peripheral blood was collected along with lesional scalp punch biopsies. PBMCs were isolated by density centrifugation and stained for CD3, CD4 and CD8, and CD4+ and CD8+ T cells were sorted on a FACSAria. Library method: the immunoSEQ multiplex PCR assay. RNA was extracted from all samples and reverse transcribed into cDNA, which served as template for TCR sequencing. SuperScript III was used for first-strand cDNA synthesis, primed with a 2:1 mix of oligo-dT and random hexamers. A synthetic immune receptor repertoire was used to assess amplification bias, and residual bias was removed computationally. The study's processing was this. After raw reads were preprocessed to remove errors, the CDR3 was defined following IMGT conventions as running from the conserved cysteine to phenylalanine. Clonality was computed by normalizing Shannon entropy by log2 of the number of productive unique TCRs and subtracting the result from 1. Whether scalp clones were CD4 or CD8 was inferred by matching scalp TCRbeta sequences against CD4 and CD8 repertoires sorted from blood. TCRdb provides this immuneACCESS table in a form limited to in-frame rearrangements. Some clones are lacking; in checked studies, under half of them reflect an unresolved V gene, and why the rest are absent is not known. V and J calls and clone size come straight from that table; D and trimming were deduced from the DNA. The sample yields 160,000 or so clones; around 64% were counted once. About an eighth of the sample goes to the ten largest clones.

Remarks on this clone: Its antigen is currently not known. The input lacks base qualities; no much larger clone sits a single base away. Other DNA sequences of this sample code for an identical CDR3.

From a lookup of the germline V gene, CDR1 and CDR2 are MNHEY and SVGAGI. At the junction V is shortened by 4 bases and J by 0 bases; bases outside the gene matches: 3. Including the terminal cysteine and phenylalanine, the CDR3 comprises 14 residues. CDR3 DNA is the only sequence kept; it has 42 bases, read in frame from the first base. The chain is encoded by TRBV6-5 joined to TRBJ2-7, with 7 middle bases fitting TRBD1. Sequences were derived from CD8+ T cells sorted from blood, sampled at week 0. The TCR originated in a human donor with alopecia areata. For the CDR3, the sequence is CASSLRQGSYEQYF. The DNA sequence is as follows: TGTGCCAGCAGTTTGAGACAGGGCTCCTACGAGCAGTACTTC.